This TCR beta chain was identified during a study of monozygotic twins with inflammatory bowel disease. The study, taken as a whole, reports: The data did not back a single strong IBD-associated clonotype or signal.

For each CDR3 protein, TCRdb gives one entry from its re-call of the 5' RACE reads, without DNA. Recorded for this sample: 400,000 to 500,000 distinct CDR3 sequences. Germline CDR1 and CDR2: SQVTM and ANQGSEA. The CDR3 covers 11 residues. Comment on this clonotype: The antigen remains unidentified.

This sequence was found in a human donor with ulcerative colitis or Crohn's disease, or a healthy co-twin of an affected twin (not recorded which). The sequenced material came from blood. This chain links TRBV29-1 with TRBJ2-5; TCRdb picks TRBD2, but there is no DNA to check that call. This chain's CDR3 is CSGRAGETQYF.